This T cell receptor (beta chain) appears in the sequencing data of a study of T cell repertoires in cytomegalovirus infection. Study at large: In public TCR beta signatures, there were indications of both CMV infection and matching HLA type.

CDR3 length: 14 residues. V lost 8 bases to trimming and J lost 3 bases, with 14 bases between them. Study outcomes and limitations: HLA-C-restricted CMV-specific TCR beta clonotypes were dominant in the ex vivo response. CMV carriers with the relevant HLA were identified by cumulative public TCR beta family frequency.

TCRdb re-called the reads with MiXCR, one entry per CDR3 protein. The sample consists of roughly 640,000 distinct CDR3 sequences, less than 25% of them appearing once. As to this clonotype: The antigen is unknown.

The sequencing input was CD8+ T cells from PBMCs. This chain uses TRBV12-3 or TRBV12-4 with TRBJ1-5; D gene ambiguous. This receptor was identified in a human donor in good health (CMV status not recorded). Some clones in this sample may be carry-over from other donors' samples. In nucleotides, the CDR3 is TGTGCCAGCGTCCCTGGAGGTCCCAATCAGCCCCAGCATTTT. Encoded protein: CASVPGGPNQPQHF.